The table lists the clone carrying this TCR beta chain with a few counts. Its antigen is still unknown. The data are from a study of blood T cells in healthy people across ages. Points from the study as a whole: Naive CD4+ cells and diversity were both higher in long-lived donors than in aged donors.

Isolating PBMCs gave at least 6 million of these cells per sample. Combining a sample-barcoded 5' primer with a J-beta primer mix, a second PCR ran for 7 to 11 cycles. From the 5' RACE reads, TCRdb called clonotypes with MiXCR, one entry per CDR3 protein. Of roughly 700,000 distinct CDR3 sequences listed, around half are singletons. In germline, CDR1 is SNHLY, CDR2 FYNNEI. V shed 3 bases and J shed 1 base, with 8 bases lying between them. The CDR3 contains 14 residues. The receptor was isolated from a woman aged 60-75 years in good health. The rearrangement uses TRBV2 and TRBJ2-3; no reliable D call. The sequenced sample was blood. DNA of the CDR3: TGTGCCAGCAGTGATTCGCCAGGCACAGATACGCAGTATTTT. Translated: CASSDSPGTDTQYF.